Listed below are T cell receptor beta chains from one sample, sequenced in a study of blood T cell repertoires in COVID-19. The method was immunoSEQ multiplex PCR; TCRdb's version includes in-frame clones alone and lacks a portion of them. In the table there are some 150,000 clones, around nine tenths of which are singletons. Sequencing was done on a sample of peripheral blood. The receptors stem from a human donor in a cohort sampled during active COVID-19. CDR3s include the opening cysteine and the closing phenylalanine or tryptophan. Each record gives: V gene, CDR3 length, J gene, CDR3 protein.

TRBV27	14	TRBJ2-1	CASSLSYRYNEQFF
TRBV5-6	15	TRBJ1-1	CASQRGSAATTEAFF
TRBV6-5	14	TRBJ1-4	CASSPRTGTEKLFF
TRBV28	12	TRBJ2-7	CASSLAAYEQYF
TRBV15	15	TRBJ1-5	CATSRDPLSGQPQHF
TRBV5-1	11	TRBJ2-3	CASALGDTQYF
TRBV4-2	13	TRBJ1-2	CASSLDREGGYTF
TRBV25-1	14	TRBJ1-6	CASTPSRGSSPLHF
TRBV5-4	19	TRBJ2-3	CASSLAFSGGASGTDTQYF
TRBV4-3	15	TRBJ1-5	CASSQDVGSNQPQHF
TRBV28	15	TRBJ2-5	CASSLGRGPQETQYF
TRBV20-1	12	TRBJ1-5	CSASTRNQPQHF
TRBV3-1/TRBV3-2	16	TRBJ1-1	CASSTYALGGNTEAFF
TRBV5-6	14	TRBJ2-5	CASSGLALGETQYF
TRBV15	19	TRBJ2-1	CATSRAPRGSTSLYNEQFF
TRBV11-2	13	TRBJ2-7	CASSPSGSYEQYF
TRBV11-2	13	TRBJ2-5	CASRNMRRETQYF
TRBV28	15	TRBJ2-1	CASSADRGPYNEQFF
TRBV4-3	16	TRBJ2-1	CASSQDTRSGGTEQFF
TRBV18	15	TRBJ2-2	CASSPSAGGPGELFF
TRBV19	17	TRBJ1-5	CASSPDKLLYSNQPQHF
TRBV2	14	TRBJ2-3	CASGAQGTTDTQYF
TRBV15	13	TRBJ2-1	CATSGGQGGEQFF
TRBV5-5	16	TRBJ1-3	CASSLYREVSGNTIYF
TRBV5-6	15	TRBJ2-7	CASSIHGNYLYEQYF
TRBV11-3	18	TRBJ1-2	CASSLYVGDRGRNYGYTF
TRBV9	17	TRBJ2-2	CASSVGLAGGNTGELFF
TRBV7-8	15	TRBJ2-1	CASSARTSGDQEQFF
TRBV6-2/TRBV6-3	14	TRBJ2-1	CASSFGTGVDEQFF
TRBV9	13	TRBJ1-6	CASSPRETSPLHF
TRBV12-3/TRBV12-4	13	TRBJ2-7	CASGRGGSYEQYF
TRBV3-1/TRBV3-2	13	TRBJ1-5	CASSQGRAQPQHF
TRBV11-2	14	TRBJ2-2	CASSPRGNTGELFF
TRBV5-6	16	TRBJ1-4	CASSSPRQGANEKLFF
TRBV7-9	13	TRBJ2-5	CASSFRQQETQYF
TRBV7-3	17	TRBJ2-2	CASSLPGLAGGTGELFF
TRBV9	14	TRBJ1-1	CASSRGTGRTEAFF
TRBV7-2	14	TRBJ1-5	CASSSLGPLEAQHF
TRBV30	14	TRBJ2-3	CAWSPAPGTDTQYF
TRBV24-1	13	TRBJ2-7	CATSATGLYEQYF
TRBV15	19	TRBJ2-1	CATSRPGLAGGSSYNEQFF
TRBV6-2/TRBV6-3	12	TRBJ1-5	CASSSSRQAQHF
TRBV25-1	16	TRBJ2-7	CASRSSRTGGSYEQYF
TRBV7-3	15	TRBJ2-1	CASSSRTSGGNEQFF
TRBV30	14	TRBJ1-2	CAWRGQGTTSGYTF
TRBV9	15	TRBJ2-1	CASTLGGGSTNEQFF
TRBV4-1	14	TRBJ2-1	CASSPPTVYNEQFF
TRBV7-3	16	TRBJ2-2	CASSLNRDRDTGELFF
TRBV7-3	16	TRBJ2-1	CASSLIPGGSYNEQFF
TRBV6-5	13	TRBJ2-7	CATQGDTAYEQYF
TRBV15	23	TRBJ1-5	CATSRDHGQGARARPFIHQPQHF
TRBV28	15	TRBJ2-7	CASSPVRDRGYEQYF